The clone carrying this T cell receptor (beta chain) was seen many times. The antigen remains undetermined. V dropped 2 bases and J dropped 5; count of bases not matched to a gene: 5. This CDR3 contains 14 residues. Looked up from germline, CDR1 is SGHTA and CDR2 is FQGTGA. The data belong to a study of post-analysis software for immune sequencing data. Study information: Disease courses included relapsing-remitting, secondary progressive and progressive-relapsing multiple sclerosis.

Every TCR beta cDNA library bore unique molecular identifiers. There were about 0.85 to 10 million T cells, and 480,000 or so cDNA molecules came from them. Each CDR3 protein is one row after TCRdb ran MiXCR on the PCR reads. This sample yields 350,000 to 450,000 distinct CDR3 sequences, of which roughly 40% are seen a single time; approximately 7.6% belongs to the top ten. General observations from the study: There was significantly lower normalized Chao1 diversity in multiple sclerosis patients than in controls. Included in a set of about 5 TRBV segments more frequent in patients than controls were TRBV5-6, TRBV5-1 and TRBV20-1.

The V call is TRBV7-3, the J call TRBJ1-2; TRBD1 matches at 7 bases. This clonotype was sampled from a girl aged 2-15 years with multiple sclerosis. Sequenced sample: blood. CDR3 amino acids: CASSLDRAGYGYTF. CDR3 DNA sequence: TGTGCCAGCAGCTTAGACAGGGCGGGGTATGGCTACACCTTC.